A single sample is the source of the 23 T cell receptor beta chains below, sequenced in a study of blood T cell repertoires in COVID-19. The method was immunoSEQ multiplex PCR; TCRdb's version includes in-frame clones alone and lacks a portion of them. This sample carries about 270,000 clones, roughly 80% of them seen once, and the ten largest clones take approximately 1.5%. The source material was peripheral blood. The receptors shown here come from a human donor with COVID-19, enrolled during active disease. The donor label of this sample is uncertain.

This chain's CDR3 is CAITGAGDGDEQFF. The CDR3 nucleotides are TGTGCCATCACTGGAGCGGGAGATGGGGATGAGCAGTTCTTC. V and J are TRBV28 and TRBJ2-1, with 8 bases lining up with TRBD2. The J segment lost 8 bases and the V segment lost 10 bases, leaving 13 bases of the junction unmatched. The CDR3 runs 14 residues. Per the germline V gene, CDR1 is MDHEN and CDR2 is SYDVKM.

In its sample, this clone was seen a few times. The V gene is TRBV7-3, the J gene TRBJ1-2; D gene ambiguous. Germline V gives CDR1 SGHTA, CDR2 FQGTGA. The CDR3 has 13 residues. V was cut by 0 bases and J by 6 bases, with 8 bases left in between. The CDR3 spells CASSLTGRDGYTF. In DNA, the CDR3 is TGTGCCAGCAGCTTAACGGGCAGAGATGGCTACACCTTC.

This chain links TRBV7-3 with TRBJ1-1; possibly TRBD1 for D (6 bases). Germline-derived CDR1 and CDR2 are SGHTA and FQGTGA. The CDR3 has 13 amino acids. V lost 5 bases and J 6 bases, leaving 13 bases between the germline ends. The CDR3 nucleotides are TGTGCCAGCAGCGCCACAGGGAGCTCTGAAGCTTTCTTT. Its protein product is CASSATGSSEAFF. The full variable domain, with the rest looked up from reference TRBV7-3 and TRBJ1-1, is GAGVSQTPSNKVTEKGKYVELRCDPISGHTALYWYRQSLGQGPEFLIYFQGTGAADDSGLPNDRFFAVRPEGSVSTLKIQRTERGDSAVYLCASSATGSSEAFFGQGTRLTVV.

V and J are TRBV7-3 and TRBJ2-2; tentatively, D is TRBD2 (6 bases). CDR3 size: 14 residues. Deletions cut 5 bases from V and 1 base from J, with 8 bases between. Per germline, CDR1 SGHTA and CDR2 FQGTGA. CDR3 in amino acids: CASSRGLNTGELFF. The CDR3 DNA reads as TGTGCCAGCAGCCGGGGACTGAACACCGGGGAGCTGTTTTTT.

This chain uses TRBV2 with TRBJ1-4; D gene unclear. Trimming left V 6 bases short and J 0 bases short, with 17 bases between. The CDR3 has 17 amino acids. Germline loops: CDR1 SNHLY, CDR2 FYNNEI. The CDR3 is CASRDLAAPTTNEKLFF. The CDR3 DNA is TGTGCCAGCAGGGACTTGGCCGCACCCACAACTAATGAAAAACTGTTTTTT.

The J gene is TRBJ2-1, the V gene TRBV18, with 7 bases matching TRBD2. Germline V CDR1 and CDR2: KGHSH, LQKENI. The trim removed 3 bases at V and 6 bases at J, leaving 11 bases unmatched. The CDR3 totals 16 residues. The CDR3 DNA sequence: TGTGCCAGCTCACCGGATGATAGCGGGTTCAGCAATGAGCAGTTCTTC. It translates to CASSPDDSGFSNEQFF.

This chain links TRBV28 with TRBJ2-3, with a tentative D call TRBD1 (6 bases). This CDR3 region has 15 residues. V dropped 6 bases and J dropped 6 bases, with 19 bases sitting between them. In germline, CDR1 is MDHEN, CDR2 SYDVKM. The CDR3 sequence: CASSLPNREFDTQYF. The CDR3 DNA reads as TGTGCCAGCAGCCTGCCCAACAGGGAGTTTGATACGCAGTATTTT. Complete variable domain (other parts from reference TRBV28 and TRBJ2-3): DVKVTQSSRYLVKRTGEKVFLECVQDMDHENMFWYRQDPGLGLRLIYFSYDVKMKEKGDIPEGYSVSREKKERFSLILESASTNQTSMYLCASSLPNREFDTQYFGPGTRLTVL.

The genes are TRBV5-1 and TRBJ1-2; D is perhaps TRBD1 (6 bases). Germline-derived CDR1 and CDR2 are SGHRS and YFSETQ. This CDR3 contains 15 residues. Trimming cost V 0 bases and J 4 bases, with 13 bases left between them. The CDR3 here is CASSLGGTGIYGYTF. The CDR3 DNA reads TGCGCCAGCAGCTTGGGCGGTACAGGGATCTATGGCTACACCTTC.

Details on this clone: Other DNA sequences within the sample encode an identical CDR3. The V call is TRBV19, the J call TRBJ2-3; 10 bases map to TRBD2. Germline CDR1 and CDR2: LNHDA and SQIVND (reference sequence). The CDR3 is 13 amino acids. J was trimmed by 6 bases and V by 6 bases; bases with no gene match: 3. The CDR3 loop reads CASRLAGADTQYF. CDR3 in DNA: TGTGCCAGTAGGCTAGCGGGAGCGGATACGCAGTATTTT.

V is TRBV19 and J is TRBJ2-7; 8 bases are shared with TRBD2. The CDR3 has 15 residues. V shed 1 base and J 3 bases; nucleotides not matched to a gene: 5. The germline CDR1 and CDR2 sequences are LNHDA and SQIVND (reference sequence). The CDR3 reads CASSIATSGSYEQYF. The CDR3 DNA is TGTGCCAGTAGTATAGCCACTAGCGGTAGCTACGAGCAGTACTTC.

This rearrangement joins TRBV2 to TRBJ1-1, with D perhaps TRBD1 (5 bases). Germline V gene sequence: CDR1 SNHLY, CDR2 FYNNEI. The germline V and J ends were trimmed by 3 bases and 6 bases, with 14 bases remaining between them. CDR3 size: 14 residues. CDR3 sequence: CASSDPARGSEAFF. In nucleotides, the CDR3 is TGTGCCAGCAGTGACCCCGCCCGGGGGTCTGAAGCTTTCTTT.

This chain joins TRBV30 and TRBJ1-3; weak D call: TRBD1 (6 bases). Germline CDR1 and CDR2: GTSNPN and SVGIG (reference sequence). V was cut by 4 bases and J by 0 bases, with 10 bases left in between. The CDR3 covers 14 residues. The CDR3 DNA reads as TGTGCCTGGACTAGGGGGTCCTCTGGAAACACCATATATTTT. This translates into CAWTRGSSGNTIYF.

This sequence joins TRBV28 and TRBJ1-3, with 7 bases aligning to TRBD1. Germline CDR1 and CDR2: MDHEN and SYDVKM. The CDR3 consists of 17 residues. The ends lost 5 bases at V and 0 bases at J; junction bases unmatched: 10. The CDR3 nucleotides are TGTGCCAGCAGTACATTTTCCCGGGACAGCTCTGGAAACACCATATATTTT. The encoded protein is CASSTFSRDSSGNTIYF.

This chain links TRBV28 with TRBJ1-4; tentatively, D is TRBD1 (5 bases). The germline CDR1 and CDR2 sequences are MDHEN and SYDVKM. CDR3 length equals 14 residues. The V gene lost 11 bases and the J gene lost 8 bases, with 21 bases spanning the gap. The CDR3 nucleotides read TGTGCCGTAGGCCTGGGGGGATTATTAGAAAAACTGTTTTTT. This encodes CAVGLGGLLEKLFF.

This clone turned up a few times. The V call is TRBV6-2 or TRBV6-3, the J call TRBJ2-1; a possible D gene is TRBD1 (5 bases). V was clipped by 2 bases and J by 6 bases, with 11 bases between them. Germline loops: CDR1 MNHEY, CDR2 SVGEGT. CDR3 length: 14 amino acids. This chain's CDR3 is CASSYVTGSNEQFF. The CDR3 DNA follows: TGTGCCAGCAGTTACGTCACAGGATCCAATGAGCAGTTCTTC.

This clone was observed a handful of times. This chain connects TRBV6-5 to TRBJ2-3; tentatively, D is TRBD1 (5 bases). This CDR3 contains 14 residues. Germline CDR1 is MNHEY and CDR2 is SVGAGI. Trimming pared 6 bases from V and 8 bases from J, leaving 18 bases between. The CDR3 protein is CASSRYQGIRTQYF. In DNA, the CDR3 is TGTGCCAGCAGCCGCTACCAGGGAATTCGTACGCAGTATTTT.

V and J are TRBV3-1 (or the pseudogene TRBV3-2) and TRBJ1-2; possible D gene TRBD1, 6 bases. Trimming took 7 bases from V and 4 from J, leaving 16 bases between them. CDR3 length: 14 amino acids. Germline values: CDR1 LGHDT, CDR2 YNNKEL (reference sequence). DNA of the CDR3: TGTGCCAGCACCAAAGGGGGGGGGAGCTATGGCTACACCTTC. This encodes CASTKGGGSYGYTF.

The chain joins TRBV28 to TRBJ2-7; a possible D gene is TRBD1 (6 bases). V gave up 3 bases and J gave up 9 bases, with 18 bases separating them. CDR1 MDHEN and CDR2 SYDVKM come from the germline V gene. The CDR3 runs 14 residues. CDR3 nucleotides: TGTGCCAGCAGTTTTTTGGGACACCGGTTGGGGCAGTACTTC. Translation: CASSFLGHRLGQYF. Variable domain in full (rest from reference TRBV28 and TRBJ2-7): DVKVTQSSRYLVKRTGEKVFLECVQDMDHENMFWYRQDPGLGLRLIYFSYDVKMKEKGDIPEGYSVSREKKERFSLILESASTNQTSMYLCASSFLGHRLGQYFGPGTRLTVT.

The rearrangement links TRBV5-1 to TRBJ1-1; D is perhaps TRBD1 (5 bases). CDR3 length: 16 amino acids. Per germline, CDR1 SGHRS and CDR2 YFSETQ. V lost 1 base, J lost 0 bases, and 13 bases lay in between. The CDR3 DNA follows: TGCGCCAGCAGCTTGTTGGCAGACAGTTTGAACACTGAAGCTTTCTTT. This codes for CASSLLADSLNTEAFF. Complete variable domain (other parts from reference TRBV5-1 and TRBJ1-1): KAGVTQTPRYLIKTRGQQVTLSCSPISGHRSVSWYQQTPGQGLQFLFEYFSETQRNKGNFPGRFSGRQFSNSRSEMNVSTLELGDSALYLCASSLLADSLNTEAFFGQGTRLTVV.

V usage is TRBV6-5 and J usage is TRBJ2-3, with 11 bases fitting TRBD2. The V gene's germline CDR1 is MNHEY and CDR2 SVGAGI. The CDR3 consists of 15 residues. V lost 5 bases and J lost 6; bases outside the gene matches: 7. The CDR3 nucleotides read TGTGCCAGCAGTCCGCCTAGCGGGAGGACGGATACGCAGTATTTT. This encodes CASSPPSGRTDTQYF.

This chain connects TRBV7-8 to TRBJ1-5; a weak D match, TRBD1 (5 bases). The CDR3 contains 16 residues. Germline V gene lookup returns CDR1 SGHVS and CDR2 FQNEAQ. V lost 4 bases to trimming and J lost 4 bases, with 17 bases between them. CDR3 residues: CASSSLGMGGNQPQHF. The DNA of the CDR3 is TGTGCCAGCAGCTCCCTGGGAATGGGGGGGAATCAGCCCCAGCATTTT.

The gene calls are TRBV10-1 and TRBJ1-3; D perhaps matches TRBD1 (6 bases). Germline V gene data show CDR1 as WNHNN and CDR2 as SYGVQD (reference sequence). Trimming shortened V by 3 bases and J by 2 bases, and 11 bases separated the two germline ends. The CDR3 runs to 15 residues. The chain's CDR3 is CASSDDRSPGNTIYF. CDR3 DNA sequence: TGCGCCAGCAGTGATGACAGGAGTCCTGGAAACACCATATATTTT.

In its sample, this clone was seen a few times. The CDR3 sequence is CATSDPHRLPNTGELFF. The CDR3 DNA reads TGTGCCACCAGTGACCCTCACCGACTGCCGAACACCGGGGAGCTGTTTTTT. This sequence joins TRBV24-1 and TRBJ2-2; no firm D call. Germline CDR1 is KGHDR and CDR2 is SFDVKD. The CDR3 length is 17 residues. V was clipped by 4 bases and J by 0 bases, with 14 bases between them.